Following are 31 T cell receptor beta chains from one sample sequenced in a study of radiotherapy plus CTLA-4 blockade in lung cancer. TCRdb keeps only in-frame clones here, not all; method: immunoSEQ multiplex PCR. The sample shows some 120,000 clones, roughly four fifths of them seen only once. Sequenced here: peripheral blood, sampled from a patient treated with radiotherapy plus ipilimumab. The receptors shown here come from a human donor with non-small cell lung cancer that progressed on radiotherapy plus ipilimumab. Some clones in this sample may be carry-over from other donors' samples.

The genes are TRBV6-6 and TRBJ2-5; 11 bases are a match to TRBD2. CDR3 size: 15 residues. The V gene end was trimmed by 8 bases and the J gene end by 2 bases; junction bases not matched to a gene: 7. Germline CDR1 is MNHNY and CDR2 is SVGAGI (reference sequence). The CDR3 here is CASALAGGGQETQYF. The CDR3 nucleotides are TGTGCCAGCGCCTTAGCGGGGGGGGGTCAAGAGACCCAGTACTTC.

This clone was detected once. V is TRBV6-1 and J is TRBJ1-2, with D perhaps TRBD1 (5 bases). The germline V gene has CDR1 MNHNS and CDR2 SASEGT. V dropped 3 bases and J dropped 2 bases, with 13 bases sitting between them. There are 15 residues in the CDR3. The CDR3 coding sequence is TGTGCCAGCAGTGATCGGTCAGGGCTGAACTATGGCTACACCTTC. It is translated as CASSDRSGLNYGYTF.

In DNA, the CDR3 is TGTGCCAGCAGCACCCTACCGGGACAGGGGGTCGAGCAGTACTTC. Its translation: CASSTLPGQGVEQYF. The V call is TRBV11-2, the J call TRBJ2-7, with 11 bases aligning to TRBD1. V lost 5 bases to trimming and J lost 6 bases; unmatched junction nucleotides: 9. Germline CDR1 SGHAT, CDR2 FQNNGV. CDR3 length equals 15 residues. The full variable domain, with the rest looked up from reference TRBV11-2 and TRBJ2-7, is EAGVAQSPRYKIIEKRQSVAFWCNPISGHATLYWYQQILGQGPKLLIQFQNNGVVDDSQLPKDRFSAERLKGVDSTLKIQPAKLEDSAVYLCASSTLPGQGVEQYFGPGTRLTVT.

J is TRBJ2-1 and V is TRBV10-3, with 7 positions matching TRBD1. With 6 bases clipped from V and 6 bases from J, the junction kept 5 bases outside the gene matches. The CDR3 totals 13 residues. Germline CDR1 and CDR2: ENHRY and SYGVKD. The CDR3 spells CAIRPGQINEQFF. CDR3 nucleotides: TGTGCCATCAGACCGGGACAGATCAATGAGCAGTTCTTC.

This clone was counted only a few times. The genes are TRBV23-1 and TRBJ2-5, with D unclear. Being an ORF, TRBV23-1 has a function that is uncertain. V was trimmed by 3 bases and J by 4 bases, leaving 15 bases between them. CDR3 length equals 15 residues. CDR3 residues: CASSHPIAFTETQYF. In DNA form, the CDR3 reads TGCGCCAGCAGTCACCCTATTGCCTTTACAGAGACCCAGTACTTC.

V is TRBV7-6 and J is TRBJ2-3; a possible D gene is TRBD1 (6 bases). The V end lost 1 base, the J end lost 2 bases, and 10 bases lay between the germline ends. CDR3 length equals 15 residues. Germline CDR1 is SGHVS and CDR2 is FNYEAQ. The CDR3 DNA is TGTGCCAGCAGCTTAGGCGACAGGTTCACAGATACGCAGTATTTT. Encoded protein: CASSLGDRFTDTQYF.

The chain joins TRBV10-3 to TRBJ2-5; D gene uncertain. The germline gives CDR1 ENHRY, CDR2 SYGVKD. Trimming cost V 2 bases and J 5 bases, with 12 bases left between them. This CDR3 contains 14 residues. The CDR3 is CAISEIRRVETQYF. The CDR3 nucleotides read TGTGCCATCAGTGAGATCCGACGAGTGGAGACCCAGTACTTC.

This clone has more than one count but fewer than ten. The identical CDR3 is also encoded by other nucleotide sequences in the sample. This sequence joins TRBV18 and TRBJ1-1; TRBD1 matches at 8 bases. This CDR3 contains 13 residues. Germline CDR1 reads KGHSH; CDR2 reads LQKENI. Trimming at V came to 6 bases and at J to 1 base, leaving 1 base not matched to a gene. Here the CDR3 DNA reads TGTGCCAGCTCGGGACAGGCGAACACTGAAGCTTTCTTT. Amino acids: CASSGQANTEAFF.

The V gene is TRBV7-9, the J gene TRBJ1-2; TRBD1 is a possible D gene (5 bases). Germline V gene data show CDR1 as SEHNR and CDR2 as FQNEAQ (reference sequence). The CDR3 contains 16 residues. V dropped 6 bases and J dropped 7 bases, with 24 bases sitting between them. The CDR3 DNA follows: TGTGCCAGCAGTCCAGGAGGGCACAACATAAGGGGTGGCTACACCTTC. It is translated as CASSPGGHNIRGGYTF.

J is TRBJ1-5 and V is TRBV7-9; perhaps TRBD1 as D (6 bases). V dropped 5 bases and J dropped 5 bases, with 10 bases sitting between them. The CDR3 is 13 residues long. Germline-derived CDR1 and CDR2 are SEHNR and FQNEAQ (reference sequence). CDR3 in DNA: TGTGCCAGCAGCCCGGACAGCTATCAGCCCCAGCATTTT. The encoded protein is CASSPDSYQPQHF.

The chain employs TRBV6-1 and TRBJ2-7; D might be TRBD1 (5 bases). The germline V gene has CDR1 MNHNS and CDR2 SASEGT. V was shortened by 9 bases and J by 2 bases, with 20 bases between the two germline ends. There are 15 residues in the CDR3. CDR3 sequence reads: CASPPNRPMPYEQYF. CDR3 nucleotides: TGTGCCAGTCCCCCCAACAGGCCCATGCCCTACGAGCAGTACTTC.

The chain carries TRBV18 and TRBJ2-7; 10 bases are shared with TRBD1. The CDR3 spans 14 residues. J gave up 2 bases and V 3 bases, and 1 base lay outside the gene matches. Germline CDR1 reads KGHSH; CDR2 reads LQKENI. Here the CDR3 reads CASSPGQGTYEQYF. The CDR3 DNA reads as TGTGCCAGCTCACCGGGACAGGGGACCTACGAGCAGTACTTC.

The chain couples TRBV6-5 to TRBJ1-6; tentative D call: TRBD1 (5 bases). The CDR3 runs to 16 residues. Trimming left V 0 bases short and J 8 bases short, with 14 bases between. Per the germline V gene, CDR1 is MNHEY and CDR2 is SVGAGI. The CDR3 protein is CASSYSGAAGDSPLHF. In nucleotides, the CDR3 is TGTGCCAGCAGTTACTCAGGGGCCGCCGGCGATTCACCCCTCCACTTT.

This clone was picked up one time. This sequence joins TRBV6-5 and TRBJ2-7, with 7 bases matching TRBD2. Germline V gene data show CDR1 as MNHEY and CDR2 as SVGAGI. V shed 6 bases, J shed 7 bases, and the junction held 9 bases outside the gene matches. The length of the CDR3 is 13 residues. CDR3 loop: CASRQLVGGEQYF. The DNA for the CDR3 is TGTGCCAGCAGGCAACTAGTCGGGGGGGAGCAGTACTTC.

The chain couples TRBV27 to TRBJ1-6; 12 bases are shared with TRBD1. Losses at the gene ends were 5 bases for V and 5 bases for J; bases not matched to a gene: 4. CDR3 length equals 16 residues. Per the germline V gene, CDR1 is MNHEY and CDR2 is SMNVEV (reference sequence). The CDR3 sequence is CASSRGTGGDNSPLHF. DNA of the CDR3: TGTGCCAGCAGTCGAGGGACAGGGGGCGATAATTCACCCCTCCACTTT.

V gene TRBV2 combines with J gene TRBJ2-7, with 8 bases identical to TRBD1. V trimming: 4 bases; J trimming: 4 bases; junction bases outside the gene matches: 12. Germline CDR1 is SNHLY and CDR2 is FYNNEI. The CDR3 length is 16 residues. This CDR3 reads CASSVPPGQGMYEQYF. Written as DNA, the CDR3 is TGTGCCAGCAGTGTACCTCCAGGACAGGGTATGTACGAGCAGTACTTC. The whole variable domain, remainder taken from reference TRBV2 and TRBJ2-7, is EPEVTQTPSHQVTQMGQEVILRCVPISNHLYFYWYRQILGQKVEFLVSFYNNEISEKSEIFDDQFSVERPDGSNFTLKIRSTKLEDSAMYFCASSVPPGQGMYEQYFGPGTRLTVT.

The CDR3 spells CASSLGGRTEAFF. The CDR3 bases are TGTGCCAGCAGCCTGGGCGGTAGGACTGAAGCTTTCTTT. J is TRBJ1-1 and V is TRBV7-3; no firm D call. Germline values: CDR1 SGHTA, CDR2 FQGTGA. Trimming shortened V by 5 bases and J by 5 bases, and 12 bases separated the two germline ends. The CDR3 consists of 13 residues. The variable domain in full, completed from reference TRBV7-3 and TRBJ1-1, reads GAGVSQTPSNKVTEKGKYVELRCDPISGHTALYWYRQSLGQGPEFLIYFQGTGAADDSGLPNDRFFAVRPEGSVSTLKIQRTERGDSAVYLCASSLGGRTEAFFGQGTRLTVV.

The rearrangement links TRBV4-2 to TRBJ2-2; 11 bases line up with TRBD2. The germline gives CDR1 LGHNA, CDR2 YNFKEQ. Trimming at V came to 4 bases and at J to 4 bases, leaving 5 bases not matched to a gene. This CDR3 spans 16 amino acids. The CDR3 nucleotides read TGTGCCAGCAGCCCCTTAGCGGGGGGGACCACCGGGGAGCTGTTTTTT. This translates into CASSPLAGGTTGELFF.

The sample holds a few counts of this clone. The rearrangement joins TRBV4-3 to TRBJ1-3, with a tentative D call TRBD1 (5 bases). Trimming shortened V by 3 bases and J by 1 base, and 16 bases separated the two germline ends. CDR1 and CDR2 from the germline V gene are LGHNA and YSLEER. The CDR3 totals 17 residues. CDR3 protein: CASSQDRIGGSGNTIYF. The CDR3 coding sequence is TGCGCCAGCAGCCAGGATAGGATCGGGGGATCTGGAAACACCATATATTTT.

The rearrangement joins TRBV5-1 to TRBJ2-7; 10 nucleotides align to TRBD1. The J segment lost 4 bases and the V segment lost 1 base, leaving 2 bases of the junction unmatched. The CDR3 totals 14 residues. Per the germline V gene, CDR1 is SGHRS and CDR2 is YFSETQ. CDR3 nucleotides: TGCGCCAGCAGCTTGCGGACAGGGGGATACGAGCAGTACTTC. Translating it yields CASSLRTGGYEQYF.

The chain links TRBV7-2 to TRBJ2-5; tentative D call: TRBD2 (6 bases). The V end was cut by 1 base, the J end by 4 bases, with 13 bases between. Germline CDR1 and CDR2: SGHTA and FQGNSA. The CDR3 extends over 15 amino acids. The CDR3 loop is CASSLEWGVGETQYF. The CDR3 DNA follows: TGTGCCAGCAGCTTAGAGTGGGGGGTTGGAGAGACCCAGTACTTC.

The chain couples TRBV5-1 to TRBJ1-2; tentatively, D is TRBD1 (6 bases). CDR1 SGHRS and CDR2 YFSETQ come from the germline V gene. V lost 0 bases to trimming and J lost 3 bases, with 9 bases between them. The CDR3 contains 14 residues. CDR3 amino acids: CASSLAWTDYGYTF. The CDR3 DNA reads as TGCGCCAGCAGCTTGGCGTGGACAGACTATGGCTACACCTTC.

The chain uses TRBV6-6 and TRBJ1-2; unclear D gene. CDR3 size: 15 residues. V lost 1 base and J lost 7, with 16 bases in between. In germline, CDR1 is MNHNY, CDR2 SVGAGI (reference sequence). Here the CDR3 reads CASSYYQRASGGYTF. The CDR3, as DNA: TGTGCCAGCAGTTACTACCAGAGGGCCTCGGGTGGCTACACCTTC.

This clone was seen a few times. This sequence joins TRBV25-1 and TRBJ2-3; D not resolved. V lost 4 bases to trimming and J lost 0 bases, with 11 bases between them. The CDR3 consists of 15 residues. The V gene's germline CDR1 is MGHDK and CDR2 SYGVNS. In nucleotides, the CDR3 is TGTGCCAGCAGTGCTCGAGGATCTAGCACAGATACGCAGTATTTT. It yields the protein CASSARGSSTDTQYF.

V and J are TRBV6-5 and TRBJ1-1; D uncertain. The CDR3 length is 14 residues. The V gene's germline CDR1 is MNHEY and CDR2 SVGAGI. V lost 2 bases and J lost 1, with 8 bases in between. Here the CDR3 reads CASSYITGNTEAFF. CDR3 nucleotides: TGTGCCAGCAGTTACATTACTGGGAACACTGAAGCTTTCTTT.

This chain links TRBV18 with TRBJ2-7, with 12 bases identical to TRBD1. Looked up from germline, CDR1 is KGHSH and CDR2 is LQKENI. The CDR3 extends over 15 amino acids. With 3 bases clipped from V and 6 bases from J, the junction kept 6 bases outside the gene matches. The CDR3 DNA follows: TGTGCCAGCTCACCTCCGGGACAGGGGGCGGGCGAGCAGTACTTC. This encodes CASSPPGQGAGEQYF.

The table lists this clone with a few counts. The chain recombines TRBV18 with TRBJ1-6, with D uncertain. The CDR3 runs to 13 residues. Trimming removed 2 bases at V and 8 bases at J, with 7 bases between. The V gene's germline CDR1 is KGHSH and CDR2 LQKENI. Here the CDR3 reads CASSPGSHSPLHF. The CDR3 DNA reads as TGTGCCAGCTCACCAGGATCACATTCACCCCTCCACTTT.

The CDR3 is CASTYSGARQTQYF. DNA of the CDR3: TGTGCCAGCACCTACTCCGGGGCCCGACAGACCCAGTACTTC. The J gene is TRBJ2-5, the V gene TRBV6-1; TRBD1 or TRBD2 may be the D gene (5 bases each). The germline V and J ends were trimmed by 7 bases and 6 bases, with 18 bases remaining between them. Germline assignment: CDR1 MNHNS and CDR2 SASEGT. CDR3 length: 14 residues.

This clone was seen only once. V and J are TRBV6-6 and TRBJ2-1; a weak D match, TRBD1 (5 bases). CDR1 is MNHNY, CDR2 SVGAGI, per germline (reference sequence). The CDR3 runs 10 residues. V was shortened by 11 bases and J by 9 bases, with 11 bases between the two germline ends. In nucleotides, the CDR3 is TGTGCCGCAGGGAAGAGTGAGCAGTTCTTC. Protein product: CAAGKSEQFF.

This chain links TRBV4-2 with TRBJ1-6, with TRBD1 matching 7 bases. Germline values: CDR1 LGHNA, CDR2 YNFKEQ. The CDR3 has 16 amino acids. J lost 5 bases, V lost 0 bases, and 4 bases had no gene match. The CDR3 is CASSQDVTGHNSPLHF. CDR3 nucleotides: TGTGCCAGCAGCCAAGATGTGACAGGGCATAATTCACCCCTCCACTTT.

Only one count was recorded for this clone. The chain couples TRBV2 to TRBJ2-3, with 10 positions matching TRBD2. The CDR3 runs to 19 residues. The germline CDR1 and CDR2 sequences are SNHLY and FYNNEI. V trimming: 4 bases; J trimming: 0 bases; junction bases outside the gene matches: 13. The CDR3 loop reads CASSVPLAGAESSTDTQYF. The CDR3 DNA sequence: TGTGCCAGCAGTGTCCCTCTAGCGGGGGCCGAATCTAGCACAGATACGCAGTATTTT.